This T cell receptor beta chain derives from a study of T cell responses to AZD1222 COVID-19 vaccine. This clone was detected only once. Libraries were prepared by immunoSEQ multiplex PCR; TCRdb keeps only in-frame clonotypes and omits some of them. In the table there are approximately 52,000 clones, approximately 86% of which are singletons. Sequencing used peripheral blood, obtained 28 days after the second AZD1222 dose. The clonotype was recovered from an adult who received the AZD1222 COVID-19 vaccine.

CDR3 nucleotide sequence: TGTGCCAGCAGCCTTGGACAGGGGGCCTACGAGCAGTACTTC. Translating gives CASSLGQGAYEQYF. The genes are TRBV11-2 and TRBJ2-7; 10 bases map to TRBD1. The CDR3 sequence is 14 residues long. The J segment lost 2 bases and the V segment lost 5 bases, leaving 3 bases of the junction unmatched. CDR1 and CDR2 from the germline V gene are SGHAT and FQNNGV.